The entry below gives a single T cell receptor beta chain sequence along with its context. In the authors' methods: Amplifying reference gene primers gave estimates of nucleated cell counts. Using immunoSEQ multiplex PCR, the repertoire was profiled, and TCRdb retains in-frame clones only, with some absent. V, J and clone size are taken as reported in that table, and D and trimming were inferred from the DNA itself. In the table there are 95,000 to 150,000 clones, 70% to 85% of which are singletons. The data stem from a study of blood T cell repertoires in COVID-19. Study in general: From the United States, Italy and Spain came samples of acute and convalescent COVID-19. PBMCs, B-cell-depleted T cells, or T cells provided the cDNA or gDNA that made up the material.

The sample was peripheral blood. The clonotype originates from a human donor with acute or convalescent COVID-19. The donor label of this sample is uncertain.

The CDR3 DNA sequence: TGTGCCAGCAGCCGCCTAGGTTGGGGGGTAGGTTCACCCCTCCACTTT. This translates into CASSRLGWGVGSPLHF. This chain links TRBV5-5 with TRBJ1-6; D may be TRBD1 (5 bases). Germline V CDR1 and CDR2: SGHKS, YYEKEE (reference sequence). V dropped 4 bases and J dropped 9 bases, with 20 bases sitting between them. The CDR3 length is 16 residues.